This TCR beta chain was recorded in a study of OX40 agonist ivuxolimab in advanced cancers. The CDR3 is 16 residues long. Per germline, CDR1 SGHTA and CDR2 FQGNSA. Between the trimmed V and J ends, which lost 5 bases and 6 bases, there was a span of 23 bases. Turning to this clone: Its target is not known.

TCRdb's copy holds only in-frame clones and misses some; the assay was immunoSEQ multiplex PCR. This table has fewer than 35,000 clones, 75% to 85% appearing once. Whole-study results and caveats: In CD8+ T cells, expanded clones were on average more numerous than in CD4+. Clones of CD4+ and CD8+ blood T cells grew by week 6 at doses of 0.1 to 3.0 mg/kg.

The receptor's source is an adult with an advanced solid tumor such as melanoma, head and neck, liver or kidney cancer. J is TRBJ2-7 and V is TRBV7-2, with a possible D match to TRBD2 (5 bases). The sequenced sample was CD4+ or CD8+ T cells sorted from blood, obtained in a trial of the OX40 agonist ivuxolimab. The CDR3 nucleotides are TGTGCCAGCAGCCCCAGAGGGTCTAGAATTGTAATCGAGCAGTACTTC. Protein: CASSPRGSRIVIEQYF.